The entry below gives a single TCR beta chain sequence along with its context. These data originate in a study of technical replicates of blood from a few donors. V trimming: 6 bases; J trimming: 8 bases; junction bases outside the gene matches: 8. CDR3 length: 14 residues. Germline V gene data show CDR1 as SGHTA and CDR2 as FQGNSA. Profiling relied on immunoSEQ multiplex PCR, and the TCRdb table lists in-frame clones only, not all of them. The repertoire holds roughly 66,000 clones, approximately 83% seen once, with about 5.1% in the top ten. The sequence was collected from a human donor in good health. Some clones in this sample may be carry-over from other donors' samples. V and J are TRBV7-2 and TRBJ2-1, with 9 bases fitting TRBD2. Sample: PBMCs. CDR3 loop: CASRASGVLDEQFF. The CDR3 nucleotides read TGTGCCAGCAGGGCTAGCGGGGTTTTAGATGAGCAGTTCTTC.